The rows below give T cell receptor beta chains drawn from one sample of a study of T-cell reconstitution after alpha-beta-depleted transplantation in children. TCRdb processed the PCR reads anew with MiXCR; each CDR3 protein has one entry. Of 200,000 to 300,000 distinct CDR3 sequences listed, 24% were seen once; the top ten hold about 4.8%. Sequenced here: PBMCs, mostly from graft donor cells, sampled 360 days after TCRalphabeta/CD19-depleted stem cell transplant. Every receptor here comes from a female patient aged 2-9 years who had a stem cell transplant for congenital amegakaryocytic thrombocytopenia, so the T cells may come from the graft donor. The CDR3 runs from the conserved cysteine through the conserved F or W. Each record gives: clone size, D gene, J gene, V gene, CDR3 protein, CDR3 DNA. A D gene is named only where the DNA matches it firmly. Size values are once, few and many counts, or a class for expanded clones, and some rows have none.

few	NA	TRBJ1-2	TRBV7-8	CASSPTSDRNYGYTF	TGTGCCAGCAGCCCTACCTCGGACCGGAACTATGGCTACACCTTC
few	TRBD2	TRBJ2-1	TRBV5-1	CASSLELAGAYNEQFF	TGCGCCAGCAGCTTGGAACTAGCGGGAGCATACAATGAGCAGTTCTTC
NA	NA	TRBJ2-2	TRBV5-6	CASSSHTGSYTGELFF	TGTGCCAGCAGCTCCCATACAGGGAGCTACACCGGGGAGCTGTTTTTT
many	NA	TRBJ2-2	TRBV12-3/TRBV12-4	CASSFAGSTGELFF	TGTGCCAGCAGTTTTGCGGGGAGCACCGGGGAGCTGTTTTTT
NA	NA	TRBJ1-2	TRBV12-3/TRBV12-4	CASSQIRNYGYTF	TGTGCCAGCAGTCAGATTCGAAACTATGGCTACACCTTC
NA	NA	TRBJ1-2	TRBV12-3/TRBV12-4	CASSPRFGAGHNYGYTF	TGTGCCAGCAGTCCAAGATTCGGAGCGGGACATAACTATGGCTACACCTTC
few	NA	TRBJ2-3	TRBV4-1	CASSVKFQGKEPYTDTQYF	TGCGCCAGCAGCGTGAAGTTCCAAGGGAAGGAACCATACACAGATACGCAGTATTTT
NA	NA	TRBJ2-7	TRBV27	CASSLCSRSGWTYEQYF	TGTGCCAGCAGTTTATGTAGTAGGTCGGGGTGGACTTACGAGCAGTACTTC
NA	TRBD1	TRBJ1-1	TRBV3-1	CASSPLRGPVTFF	TGTGCCAGCAGCCCTCTCAGGGGGCCGGTAACTTTCTTT
NA	NA	TRBJ1-5	TRBV5-1	CASSPLGTGNQPQHF	TGCGCCAGCAGCCCGCTCGGAACCGGCAATCAGCCCCAGCATTTT
once	NA	TRBJ2-3	TRBV15	CATSGGLIRDTQYF	TGTGCCACCAGCGGGGGACTGATCAGAGATACGCAGTATTTT
few	NA	TRBJ2-7	TRBV15	CATSPRLGGSYEQYF	TGTGCCACCAGCCCCCGCCTCGGGGGTTCCTACGAGCAGTACTTC
NA	NA	TRBJ2-7	TRBV7-2	CASSLRAKTYEQYF	TGTGCCAGCAGCTTACGGGCGAAGACCTACGAGCAGTACTTC
few	NA	TRBJ2-2	TRBV4-3	CASSQGLQGWVTGELFF	TGCGCCAGCAGCCAAGGCTTACAGGGTTGGGTCACCGGGGAGCTGTTTTTT
NA	TRBD1	TRBJ2-7	TRBV11-2	CASSLGNRGPGYEQYF	TGTGCCAGCAGCTTAGGAAACAGGGGGCCAGGATACGAGCAGTACTTC
few	TRBD2	TRBJ2-5	TRBV6-1	CASSKGLAGGIQETQYF	TGTGCCAGCAGTAAGGGACTAGCGGGGGGGATACAAGAGACCCAGTACTTC
few	NA	TRBJ2-3	TRBV20-1	CSARVLDGPAGSHF	TGCAGTGCTAGGGTATTGGACGGGCCCGCGGGATCGCATTTT
few	TRBD1	TRBJ2-7	TRBV4-2	CASSQVAQGGREQYF	TGTGCCAGCAGCCAAGTGGCACAGGGGGGTCGCGAGCAGTACTTC
NA	NA	TRBJ2-5	TRBV20-1	CSVGWETQYF	TGCAGTGTCGGCTGGGAGACCCAGTACTTC
few	NA	TRBJ1-3	TRBV2	CASSGPGGNTIYF	TGTGCCAGCAGTGGTCCTGGAGGAAACACCATATATTTT
NA	NA	TRBJ1-1	TRBV7-8	CASSLALGGTEAFF	TGTGCCAGCAGCTTAGCCCTTGGGGGCACTGAAGCTTTCTTT
NA	TRBD2	TRBJ2-1	TRBV7-2	CASSPRTSGFNEQFF	TGTGCCAGCAGCCCCCGGACTAGCGGGTTCAATGAGCAGTTCTTC
few	NA	TRBJ2-2	TRBV24-1	CATSPVFTGELFF	TGTGCCACCAGTCCGGTTTTCACCGGGGAGCTGTTTTTT
few	TRBD1	TRBJ1-5	TRBV28	CASSPRTGFQPQHF	TGTGCCAGCAGTCCCCGGACAGGGTTTCAGCCCCAGCATTTT
NA	NA	TRBJ2-1	TRBV4-3	CASSQIRSYNEQFF	TGCGCCAGCAGCCAAATAAGGTCCTACAATGAGCAGTTCTTC
few	NA	TRBJ1-6	TRBV20-1	CSAAQGLVRSPLHF	TGCAGTGCGGCCCAGGGGTTGGTTCGTTCACCCCTCCACTTT
NA	NA	TRBJ1-1	TRBV4-1	CASSHPPWRVNPEAFF	TGCGCCAGCAGCCATCCCCCCTGGCGGGTGAACCCTGAAGCTTTCTTT
NA	NA	TRBJ2-7	TRBV29-1	CSIFADGPYEQYF	TGCAGCATATTCGCCGATGGCCCCTACGAGCAGTACTTC
NA	TRBD2	TRBJ2-3	TRBV20-1	CSAKKTSGLSDTQYF	TGCAGTGCCAAGAAGACTAGCGGGTTATCAGATACGCAGTATTTT
NA	TRBD2	TRBJ2-1	TRBV28	CASSLPGLAGRPYNEQFF	TGTGCCAGCAGTTTACCAGGACTAGCGGGGAGGCCCTACAATGAGCAGTTCTTC
few	NA	TRBJ1-2	TRBV7-9	CASSLVEPSYGYTF	TGTGCCAGCAGCTTAGTGGAGCCCTCCTATGGCTACACCTTC
few	TRBD1	TRBJ2-6	TRBV29-1	CSVVRDNRGAGANVLTF	TGCAGCGTTGTAAGAGATAACAGGGGGGCAGGGGCCAACGTCCTGACTTTC
NA	NA	TRBJ1-4	TRBV5-1	CASSLLGTTNEKLFF	TGCGCCAGCAGCTTGTTGGGGACAACTAATGAAAAACTGTTTTTT
NA	NA	TRBJ2-5	TRBV24-1	CATSDPGIWGETQYF	TGTGCCACCAGTGACCCCGGAATCTGGGGGGAGACCCAGTACTTC
once	NA	TRBJ2-2	TRBV28	CASSLFPPWVVGMSGELFF	TGTGCCAGCAGTTTATTCCCCCCATGGGTAGTCGGGATGTCCGGGGAGCTGTTTTTT
NA	NA	TRBJ2-1	TRBV3-1	CASSRTLDSYNEQFF	TGTGCCAGCAGCCGTACGCTAGACTCCTACAATGAGCAGTTCTTC